Listed below are T cell receptor beta chains from one sample, sequenced in a study of T cells in localized non-small cell lung cancer. TCRdb's copy holds only in-frame clones and misses some; the assay was immunoSEQ multiplex PCR. Here the sample spans around 35,000 clones, 90% to 95% being singletons. Material: peripheral blood, obtained before any cancer treatment. Receptors were obtained from an older female donor with stage I lung adenocarcinoma. Each CDR3 is given with its conserved first and last residue.

V gene	CDR3 protein
TRBV5-1	CASSLQDSRNTEAFF
TRBV29-1	CSAGREGTEAFF
TRBV7-9	CASSFWDNYEQYF
TRBV7-2	CASSLGGTWAVAGNTIYF
TRBV27	CASSQDLGAEETQYF
TRBV10-3	CAINRDPAISYEQYF
TRBV5-1	CASGGTGTSPNYGYTF
TRBV7-9	CASSLDSGMNTEAFF
TRBV7-9	CASIRDRSSYEQYF
TRBV23-1	CAFFVDRVHSMNTEAFF
TRBV11-1	CASTTPGLRNSGANVLTF
TRBV15	CATSRDQAGDTQYF
TRBV11-3	CASGGPINKNIQYF
TRBV7-9	CASSHPGIAGELFF
TRBV7-2	CASSLRRDRYTEAFF
TRBV19	CASSIPITANTEAFF